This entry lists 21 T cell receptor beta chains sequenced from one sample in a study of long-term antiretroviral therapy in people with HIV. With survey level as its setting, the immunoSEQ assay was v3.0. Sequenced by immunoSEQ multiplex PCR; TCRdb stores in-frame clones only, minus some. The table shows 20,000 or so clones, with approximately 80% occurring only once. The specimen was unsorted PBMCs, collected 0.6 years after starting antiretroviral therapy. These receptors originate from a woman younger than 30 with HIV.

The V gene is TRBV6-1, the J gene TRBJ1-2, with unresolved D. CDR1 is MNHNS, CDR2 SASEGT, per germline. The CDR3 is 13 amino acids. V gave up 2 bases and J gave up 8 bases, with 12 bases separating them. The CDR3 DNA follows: TGTGCCAGCAGTGAACGGGAGGTTTACGGCTACACCTTC. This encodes CASSEREVYGYTF.

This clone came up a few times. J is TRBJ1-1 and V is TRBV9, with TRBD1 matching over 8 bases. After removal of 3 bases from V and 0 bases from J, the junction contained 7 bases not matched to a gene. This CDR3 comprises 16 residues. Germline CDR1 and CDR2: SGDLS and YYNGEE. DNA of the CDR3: TGTGCCAGCAGCGAGCCGACAGGGGAGATGAACACTGAAGCTTTCTTT. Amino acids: CASSEPTGEMNTEAFF.

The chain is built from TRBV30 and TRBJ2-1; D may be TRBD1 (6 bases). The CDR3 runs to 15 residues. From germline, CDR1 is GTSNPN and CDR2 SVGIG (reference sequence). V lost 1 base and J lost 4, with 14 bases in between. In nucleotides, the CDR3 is TGTGCCTGGAGTGAAGGGGGACGGGATTACAATGAGCAGTTCTTC. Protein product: CAWSEGGRDYNEQFF. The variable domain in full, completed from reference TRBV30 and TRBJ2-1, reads SQTIHQWPATLVQPVGSPLSLECTVEGTSNPNLYWYRQAAGRGLQLLFYSVGIGQISSEVPQNLSASRPQDRQFILSSKKLLLSDSGFYLCAWSEGGRDYNEQFFGPGTRLTVL.

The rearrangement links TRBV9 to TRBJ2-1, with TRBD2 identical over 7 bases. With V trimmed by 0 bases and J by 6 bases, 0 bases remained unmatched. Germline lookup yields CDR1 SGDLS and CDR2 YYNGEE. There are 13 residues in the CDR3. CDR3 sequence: CASSVGTSNEQFF. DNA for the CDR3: TGTGCCAGCAGCGTAGGGACTAGCAATGAGCAGTTCTTC.

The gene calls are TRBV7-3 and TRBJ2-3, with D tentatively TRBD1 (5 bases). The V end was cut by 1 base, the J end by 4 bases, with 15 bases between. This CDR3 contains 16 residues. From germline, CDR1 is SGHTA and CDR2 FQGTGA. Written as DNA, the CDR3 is TGTGCCAGCAGCTTAATTGCAGGGTCCGTCCCAGATACGCAGTATTTT. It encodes CASSLIAGSVPDTQYF.

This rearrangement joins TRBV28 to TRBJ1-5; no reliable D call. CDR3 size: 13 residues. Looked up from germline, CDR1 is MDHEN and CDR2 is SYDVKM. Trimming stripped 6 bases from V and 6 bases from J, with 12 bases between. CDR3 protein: CASSRLNGQPQHF. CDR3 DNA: TGTGCCAGCAGCCGGCTGAACGGTCAGCCCCAGCATTTT.

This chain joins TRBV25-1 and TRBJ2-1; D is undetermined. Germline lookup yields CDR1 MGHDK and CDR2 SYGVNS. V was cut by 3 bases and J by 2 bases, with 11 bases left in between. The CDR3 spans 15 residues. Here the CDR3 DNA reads TGTGCCAGCAGTGATTTAGGGCAGACCTACAATGAGCAGTTCTTC. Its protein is CASSDLGQTYNEQFF.

The CDR3 DNA reads TGTGCCAGCAGTACCTTGCGGGAGGGTCGGGAGACCCAGTACTTC. Amino acid sequence: CASSTLREGRETQYF. This chain joins TRBV27 and TRBJ2-5; 9 bases map to TRBD2. J was trimmed by 5 bases and V by 5 bases; bases with no gene match: 9. Germline-derived CDR1 and CDR2 are MNHEY and SMNVEV (reference sequence). The CDR3 is made up of 15 amino acids.

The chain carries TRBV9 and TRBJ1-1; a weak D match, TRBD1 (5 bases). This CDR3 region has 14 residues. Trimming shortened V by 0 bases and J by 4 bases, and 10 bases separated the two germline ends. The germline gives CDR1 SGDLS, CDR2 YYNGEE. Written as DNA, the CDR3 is TGTGCCAGCAGCGTAGATGGGGCCGGCACTGAAGCTTTCTTT. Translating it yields CASSVDGAGTEAFF.

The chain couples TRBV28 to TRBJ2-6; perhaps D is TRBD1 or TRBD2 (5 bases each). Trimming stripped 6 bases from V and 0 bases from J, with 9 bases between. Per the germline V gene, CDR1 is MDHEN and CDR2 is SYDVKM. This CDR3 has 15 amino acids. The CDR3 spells CASSNGGSGANVLTF. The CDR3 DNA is TGTGCCAGCAGCAATGGGGGCTCTGGGGCCAACGTCCTGACTTTC. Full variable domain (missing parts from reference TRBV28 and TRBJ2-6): DVKVTQSSRYLVKRTGEKVFLECVQDMDHENMFWYRQDPGLGLRLIYFSYDVKMKEKGDIPEGYSVSREKKERFSLILESASTNQTSMYLCASSNGGSGANVLTFGAGSRLTVL.

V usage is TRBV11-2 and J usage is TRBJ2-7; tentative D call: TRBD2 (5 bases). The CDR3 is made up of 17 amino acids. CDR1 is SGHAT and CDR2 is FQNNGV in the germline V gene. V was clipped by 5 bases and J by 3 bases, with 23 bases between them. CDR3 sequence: CASSTRTGFAADYEQYF. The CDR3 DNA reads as TGTGCCAGCAGCACCCGTACGGGATTCGCAGCCGACTACGAGCAGTACTTC. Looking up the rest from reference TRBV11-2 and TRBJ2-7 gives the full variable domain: EAGVAQSPRYKIIEKRQSVAFWCNPISGHATLYWYQQILGQGPKLLIQFQNNGVVDDSQLPKDRFSAERLKGVDSTLKIQPAKLEDSAVYLCASSTRTGFAADYEQYFGPGTRLTVT.

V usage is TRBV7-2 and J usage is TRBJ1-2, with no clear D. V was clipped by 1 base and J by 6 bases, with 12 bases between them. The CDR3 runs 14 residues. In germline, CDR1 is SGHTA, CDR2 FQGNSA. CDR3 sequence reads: CASSLVPQLDGYTF. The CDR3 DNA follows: TGTGCCAGCAGCTTAGTGCCGCAGCTCGATGGCTACACCTTC. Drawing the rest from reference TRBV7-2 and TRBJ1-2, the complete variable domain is GAGVSQSPSNKVTEKGKDVELRCDPISGHTALYWYRQSLGQGLEFLIYFQGNSAPDKSGLPSDRFSAERTGGSVSTLTIQRTQQEDSAVYLCASSLVPQLDGYTFGSGTRLTVV.

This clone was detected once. The CDR3 DNA follows: TGTGCCACCAGCAGAGGCAGGAACACTGAAGCTTTCTTT. Translating gives CATSRGRNTEAFF. The gene calls are TRBV15 and TRBJ1-1, with no clear D. The V and J ends lost 1 base and 1 base respectively, with 4 bases between them. CDR1 is LNHNV and CDR2 is YYDKDF in the germline V gene (reference sequence). The CDR3 runs to 13 residues.

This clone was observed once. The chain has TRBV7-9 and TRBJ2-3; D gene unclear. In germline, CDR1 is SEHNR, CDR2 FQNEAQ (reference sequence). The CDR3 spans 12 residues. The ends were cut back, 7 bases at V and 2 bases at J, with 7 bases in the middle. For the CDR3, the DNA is TGTGCCAGCACCCCAGACACAGATACGCAGTATTTT. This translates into CASTPDTDTQYF.

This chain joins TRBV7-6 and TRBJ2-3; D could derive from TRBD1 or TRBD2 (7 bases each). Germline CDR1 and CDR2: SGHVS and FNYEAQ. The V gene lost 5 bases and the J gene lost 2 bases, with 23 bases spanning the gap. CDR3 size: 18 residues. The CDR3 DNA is TGTGCCAGCAGCGACAGGGTGAGGGAGGGGGGGTTCACAGATACGCAGTATTTT. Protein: CASSDRVREGGFTDTQYF.

In DNA, the CDR3 is TGCGCCAGCAGCTTGACAGGTCGGGATGAAAAACTGTTTTTT. It translates to CASSLTGRDEKLFF. The gene calls are TRBV5-1 and TRBJ1-4; possibly TRBD1 for D (5 bases). The V gene's germline CDR1 is SGHRS and CDR2 YFSETQ. V lost 1 base and J 6 bases, leaving 10 bases between the germline ends. The CDR3 covers 14 residues.

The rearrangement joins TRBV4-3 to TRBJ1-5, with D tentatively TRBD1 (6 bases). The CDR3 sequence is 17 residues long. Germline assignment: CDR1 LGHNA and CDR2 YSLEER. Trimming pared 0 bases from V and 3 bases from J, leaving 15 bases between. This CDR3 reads CASSQDPLDRNNQPQHF. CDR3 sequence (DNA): TGCGCCAGCAGCCAAGACCCGCTGGACAGAAACAATCAGCCCCAGCATTTT.

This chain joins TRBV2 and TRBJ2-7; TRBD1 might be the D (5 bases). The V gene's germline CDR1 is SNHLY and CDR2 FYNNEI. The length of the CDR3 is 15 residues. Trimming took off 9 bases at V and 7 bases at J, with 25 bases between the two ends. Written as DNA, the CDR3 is TGTGCCAGTTTGACCAGGGTCTCGACCCCTAGGGAGCAGTACTTC. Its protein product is CASLTRVSTPREQYF.

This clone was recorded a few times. The CDR3 nucleotides are TGTGCCACCAGCAGAGATCCAGAAAATCAGCCCCAGCATTTT. As protein: CATSRDPENQPQHF. The chain links TRBV15 to TRBJ1-5; the D is unclear. The CDR3 is 14 residues long. V was pared by 0 bases and J by 4 bases, with 7 bases between. The germline V gene has CDR1 LNHNV and CDR2 YYDKDF (reference sequence).

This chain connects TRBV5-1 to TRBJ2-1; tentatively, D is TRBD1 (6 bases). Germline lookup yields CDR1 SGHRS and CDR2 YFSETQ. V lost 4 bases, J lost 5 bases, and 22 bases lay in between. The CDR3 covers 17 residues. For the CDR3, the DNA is TGCGCCAGCAGCCCCGACAGGCCGCTTTCAGACGACAATGAGCAGTTCTTC. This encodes CASSPDRPLSDDNEQFF.

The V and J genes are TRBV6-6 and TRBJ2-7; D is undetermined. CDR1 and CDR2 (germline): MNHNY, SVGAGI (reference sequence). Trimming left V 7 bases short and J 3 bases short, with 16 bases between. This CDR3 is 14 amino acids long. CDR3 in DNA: TGTGCCAGCACTACTTCTGGTGGGGTCTACGAGCAGTACTTC. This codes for CASTTSGGVYEQYF.